The 31 T cell receptor beta chains presented below share a single source sample, sequenced in a study of T cell responses to AZD1222 COVID-19 vaccine. Libraries were prepared by immunoSEQ multiplex PCR; TCRdb keeps only in-frame clonotypes and omits some of them. The data contain around 160,000 clones, 75% to 95% of them seen just once; the ten biggest clones take up 2.8%. The sample here was peripheral blood, taken on day 0 of MenACWY control vaccination. These receptors were collected from an adult in good health.

The chain recombines TRBV6-5 with TRBJ1-2; no reliable D call. Trimming cost V 0 bases and J 8 bases, with 10 bases left between them. Germline assignment: CDR1 MNHEY and CDR2 SVGAGI. The CDR3 contains 13 residues. CDR3 nucleotide sequence: TGTGCCAGCAGTTACTCCTCCCTTGGAGGCTACACCTTC. Encoded protein: CASSYSSLGGYTF.

This chain joins TRBV9 and TRBJ2-1, with 8 bases aligning to TRBD1. This CDR3 spans 15 amino acids. V dropped 7 bases and J dropped 4; count of bases not matched to a gene: 10. Looked up from germline, CDR1 is SGDLS and CDR2 is YYNGEE. CDR3 sequence reads: CASSKGGQEYNEQFF. The CDR3 DNA follows: TGTGCCAGCTCCAAGGGGGGACAGGAGTACAATGAGCAGTTCTTC.

The V call is TRBV2, the J call TRBJ2-1, with D perhaps being TRBD1 or TRBD2 (5 bases each). The CDR3 is 15 amino acids. V lost 6 bases and J 2 bases, leaving 14 bases between the germline ends. Germline CDR1 reads SNHLY; CDR2 reads FYNNEI. The CDR3 protein is CASRTPRGTYNEQFF. CDR3 bases: TGTGCCAGCAGGACCCCCCGGGGCACCTACAATGAGCAGTTCTTC.

The chain employs TRBV10-2 and TRBJ2-5, with D unclear. Germline-derived CDR1 and CDR2 are WSHSY and SAAADI. With 6 bases removed from V and 7 bases from J, the gap between germline ends came to 12 bases. There are 12 residues in the CDR3. The CDR3 coding sequence is TGCGCCAGCAGACGTGGGGTTGGGACCCAGTACTTC. This gives the protein CASRRGVGTQYF.

In this sample, this clone turned up a few times. The chain has TRBV3-1 (or the pseudogene TRBV3-2) and TRBJ1-2; maybe TRBD1 (5 bases). Trimming pared 0 bases from V and 2 bases from J, leaving 16 bases between. The CDR3 sequence is 17 residues long. CDR1 and CDR2 from the germline V gene are LGHDT and YNNKEL (reference sequence). CDR3 residues: CASSQDTWWGDNYGYTF. The DNA of the CDR3 is TGTGCCAGCAGCCAAGATACGTGGTGGGGGGACAACTATGGCTACACCTTC.

CDR3 protein: CASSLVGNTEAFF. CDR3 nucleotides: TGTGCCAGCAGCTTAGTCGGGAACACTGAAGCTTTCTTT. V usage is TRBV11-3 and J usage is TRBJ1-1; D ambiguous. The germline V gene encodes CDR1 SGHNT and CDR2 YENEEA. This CDR3 region has 13 residues. Trimming removed 1 base at V and 1 base at J, with 4 bases between.

The V gene is TRBV10-2, the J gene TRBJ2-1, with D possibly being TRBD1 or TRBD2 (5 bases each). Germline V gene data show CDR1 as WSHSY and CDR2 as SAAADI. The CDR3 loop spans 15 amino acids. Trimming left V 2 bases short and J 5 bases short, with 13 bases between. The CDR3 DNA is TGCGCCAGCAGTGAGGAGGGGTTAAGGGACAATGAGCAGTTCTTC. Amino acid sequence: CASSEEGLRDNEQFF.

The chain employs TRBV4-1 and TRBJ1-5; a weak D match, TRBD1 (5 bases). The CDR3 runs to 15 residues. CDR1 is MGHRA, CDR2 YSYEKL, per germline. Between the trimmed V and J ends, which lost 0 bases and 4 bases, there was a span of 10 bases. The CDR3 coding sequence is TGCGCCAGCAGCCAAGATCAGTCAGGGAATCAGCCCCAGCATTTT. Translation: CASSQDQSGNQPQHF.

The chain carries TRBV5-1 and TRBJ2-7, with D hard to call. The CDR3 extends over 13 amino acids. V lost 4 bases, J lost 6 bases, and 14 bases lay in between. CDR1 and CDR2 from the germline V gene are SGHRS and YFSETQ. The CDR3 loop is CASSGQVNGEQYF. CDR3 DNA sequence: TGCGCCAGCAGCGGGCAGGTTAACGGCGAGCAGTACTTC.

The chain recombines TRBV15 with TRBJ1-2, with a tentative D call TRBD1 (6 bases). CDR3 length: 14 residues. CDR1 and CDR2 (germline): LNHNV, YYDKDF (reference sequence). V lost 3 bases and J lost 3, with 11 bases in between. CDR3 nucleotides: TGTGCCACCAGCAGTGGACAGAGATACTATGGCTACACCTTC. This sequence encodes CATSSGQRYYGYTF. Drawing the rest from reference TRBV15 and TRBJ1-2, the complete variable domain is DAMVIQNPRYQVTQFGKPVTLSCSQTLNHNVMYWYQQKSSQAPKLLFHYYDKDFNNEADTPDNFQSRRPNTSFCFLDIRSPGLGDTAMYLCATSSGQRYYGYTFGSGTRLTVV.

In regard to this clone: One end of the junction does not line up with germline, which may come from a read error. This chain links TRBV19 with TRBJ1-1; weak D call: TRBD1 (5 bases). CDR1 and CDR2 (germline): LNHDA, SQIVND (reference sequence). The CDR3 totals 13 residues. In DNA, the CDR3 is TGTGCCAGTAGTTTAGACAGTAGCACTGAAGCTTTCTTT. Translated: CASSLDSSTEAFF.

This chain links TRBV5-1 with TRBJ2-6, with 10 bases matching TRBD1. The CDR3 loop spans 20 amino acids. Trimming at V came to 3 bases and at J to 0 bases, leaving 12 bases not matched to a gene. Looked up from germline, CDR1 is SGHRS and CDR2 is YFSETQ. CDR3 sequence reads: CASSSDIRDRGTSGANVLTF. CDR3 in DNA: TGCGCCAGCAGCTCCGATATCCGGGACAGGGGTACCTCTGGGGCCAACGTCCTGACTTTC.

This chain uses TRBV5-1 with TRBJ1-3; 8 bases map to TRBD1. The CDR3 has 18 amino acids. The germline V gene encodes CDR1 SGHRS and CDR2 YFSETQ. V was pared by 0 bases and J by 0 bases, with 8 bases of the junction left unmatched. CDR3 sequence (DNA): TGCGCCAGCAGCTTGGGAGGTGGAACAGGGGGCTCTGGAAACACCATATATTTT. Translation: CASSLGGGTGGSGNTIYF.

V gene TRBV5-1 combines with J gene TRBJ1-6; perhaps TRBD1 as D (6 bases). The CDR3 runs to 16 residues. The V end was cut by 3 bases, the J end by 3 bases, with 13 bases between. Germline values: CDR1 SGHRS, CDR2 YFSETQ. This CDR3 is CASSSQPGDYNSPLHF. CDR3 nucleotide sequence: TGCGCCAGCAGCTCACAACCAGGGGACTATAATTCACCCCTCCACTTT.

The V call is TRBV15, the J call TRBJ2-7; 15 bases map to TRBD2. J was trimmed by 4 bases and V by 0 bases; bases with no gene match: 13. Germline lookup yields CDR1 LNHNV and CDR2 YYDKDF (reference sequence). The CDR3 runs 20 residues. CDR3 coding DNA: TGTGCCACCAGCAGAGAACTGTTTTCGGGGACTAGCGGGGGGTCATACGAGCAGTACTTC. This encodes CATSRELFSGTSGGSYEQYF.

V gene TRBV11-2 combines with J gene TRBJ2-1, with 8 bases matching TRBD1. CDR1 is SGHAT, CDR2 FQNNGV, per germline. V gave up 5 bases and J gave up 5 bases; unmatched junction bases: 11. This CDR3 region has 16 residues. The CDR3 loop is CASSPIRGQGNNEQFF. CDR3 DNA: TGTGCCAGCAGCCCAATCCGAGGACAGGGCAACAATGAGCAGTTCTTC. The entire variable domain, with the rest obtained from reference TRBV11-2 and TRBJ2-1, is as follows: EAGVAQSPRYKIIEKRQSVAFWCNPISGHATLYWYQQILGQGPKLLIQFQNNGVVDDSQLPKDRFSAERLKGVDSTLKIQPAKLEDSAVYLCASSPIRGQGNNEQFFGPGTRLTVL.

The CDR3: CAGWPDRPPNRVYGYTF. CDR3 bases: TGTGCCGGCTGGCCCGACAGGCCCCCCAACAGGGTCTATGGCTACACCTTC. The rearrangement uses TRBV30 and TRBJ1-2; a weak D match, TRBD1 (6 bases). Germline V gene lookup returns CDR1 GTSNPN and CDR2 SVGIG (reference sequence). The CDR3 loop spans 17 amino acids. Deletions cut 8 bases from V and 4 bases from J, with 29 bases between.

CDR3 residues: CASSFVRTSEQYF. For the CDR3, the DNA is TGTGCCAGCAGTTTCGTCCGGACTAGCGAGCAGTACTTC. The chain has TRBV12-3 or TRBV12-4 and TRBJ2-7, with 7 bases lining up with TRBD2. Unmatched junction bases numbered 5, after V lost 3 bases and J lost 6 bases. The CDR3 length is 13 residues.

The chain combines TRBV7-9 with TRBJ1-6, with 12 bases lining up with TRBD1. Germline V CDR1 and CDR2: SEHNR, FQNEAQ (reference sequence). The CDR3 sequence is 16 residues long. After removal of 1 base from V and 8 bases from J, the junction contained 3 bases not matched to a gene. The CDR3 DNA is TGTGCCAGCAGCTTAGGGGACAGGGGGCCGTATTCACCCCTCCACTTT. It is translated as CASSLGDRGPYSPLHF.

The rearrangement uses TRBV10-2 and TRBJ1-2, with 9 bases matching TRBD1. The junction had 6 bases not matched to a gene; V was cut back by 6 bases and J by 4 bases. The CDR3 contains 14 residues. Germline loops: CDR1 WSHSY, CDR2 SAAADI. The CDR3 loop reads CASRGQGSSYGYTF. The DNA of the CDR3 is TGCGCCAGCAGAGGACAGGGGAGTAGCTATGGCTACACCTTC.

V gene TRBV7-7 combines with J gene TRBJ2-2, with TRBD1 matching 9 bases. The length of the CDR3 is 14 residues. The V segment lost 3 bases and the J segment 4 bases; nucleotides outside the gene matches: 0. Germline V gene data show CDR1 as SSHAT and CDR2 as FNYEAQ (reference sequence). CDR3 residues: CASSLGQGTGELFF. The CDR3, as DNA: TGTGCCAGCAGCTTGGGACAGGGCACCGGGGAGCTGTTTTTT.

This chain connects TRBV7-2 to TRBJ1-5; TRBD1 might be the D (5 bases). V shed 3 bases and J shed 7 bases, with 10 bases lying between them. Germline V lookup: CDR1 SGHTA, CDR2 FQGNSA. This CDR3 has 13 residues. The CDR3 loop reads CASSFEGIQPQHF. The CDR3 DNA reads as TGTGCCAGCAGCTTCGAGGGGATCCAGCCCCAGCATTTT.

This chain links TRBV13 with TRBJ2-5, with TRBD1 matching 7 bases. The germline V gene has CDR1 PRHDT and CDR2 FYEKMQ (reference sequence). The CDR3 is 13 amino acids. With V trimmed by 4 bases and J by 7 bases, 6 bases remained unmatched. The CDR3 nucleotides are TGTGCCAGCAGCTGGACAGGCAGTGGGACCCAGTACTTC. This sequence encodes CASSWTGSGTQYF.

This clone was recorded only once. The chain carries TRBV6-5 and TRBJ2-1; D is undetermined. From germline, CDR1 is MNHEY and CDR2 SVGAGI. The CDR3 has 14 amino acids. Trimming took 1 base from V and 4 from J, leaving 8 bases between them. The CDR3 nucleotides are TGTGCCAGCAGTTACTATGGACCTTACAATGAGCAGTTCTTC. Amino acids: CASSYYGPYNEQFF.

V is TRBV2 and J is TRBJ2-1; the D gene is possibly TRBD2 (5 bases). With 5 bases removed from V and 0 bases from J, the gap between germline ends came to 11 bases. The CDR3 has 15 amino acids. CDR1 SNHLY and CDR2 FYNNEI come from the germline V gene. CDR3 amino acids: CASSLSVSSYNEQFF. Written as DNA, the CDR3 is TGTGCCAGCAGTCTTAGCGTTAGCTCCTACAATGAGCAGTTCTTC.

The rearrangement links TRBV29-1 to TRBJ1-1; TRBD1 is a possible D gene (6 bases). The V gene's germline CDR1 is SQVTM and CDR2 ANQGSEA. The length of the CDR3 is 14 residues. V shed 6 bases and J shed 0 bases, with 14 bases lying between them. The CDR3 region is CSVLDSPLNTEAFF. The DNA for the CDR3 is TGCAGCGTCCTGGACAGCCCTTTGAACACTGAAGCTTTCTTT.

CDR3 in DNA: TGTGCCAGCAGCTTGGAGTCCTCCTATAATTCACCCCTCCACTTT. Amino acids: CASSLESSYNSPLHF. The rearrangement uses TRBV7-8 and TRBJ1-6; no definite D call. The germline V gene encodes CDR1 SGHVS and CDR2 FQNEAQ. Trimming cost V 3 bases and J 0 bases, with 6 bases left between them. This CDR3 spans 15 amino acids.

V is TRBV2 and J is TRBJ1-6; TRBD1 might be the D (5 bases). The CDR3 is made up of 14 amino acids. The germline V gene has CDR1 SNHLY and CDR2 FYNNEI. Between the trimmed V and J ends, which lost 6 bases and 6 bases, there was a span of 12 bases. The DNA for the CDR3 is TGTGCCAGCAGGGACCGGGACGGTAATTCACCCCTCCACTTT. Translating it yields CASRDRDGNSPLHF.

This clone was detected once. Written as DNA, the CDR3 is TGTGCCTGGAGTGTACCCGGGCAGGGTACATTACAGCCCCAGCATTTT. It encodes CAWSVPGQGTLQPQHF. The V call is TRBV30, the J call TRBJ1-5, with D perhaps TRBD1 (5 bases). The CDR3 runs 16 residues. Trimming took off 0 bases at V and 7 bases at J, with 19 bases between the two ends. In germline, CDR1 is GTSNPN, CDR2 SVGIG (reference sequence).

The J gene is TRBJ2-3, the V gene TRBV5-1; perhaps TRBD2 as D (6 bases). The CDR3 has 17 amino acids. V dropped 4 bases and J dropped 2 bases, with 20 bases sitting between them. From germline, CDR1 is SGHRS and CDR2 YFSETQ. The CDR3 DNA reads as TGCGCCAGCAGCAATCTTGGGGTAGCGGATCTCACAGATACGCAGTATTTT. Translated, it gives CASSNLGVADLTDTQYF.

This clone is medium-sized. Other DNA sequences in this sample translate to the same CDR3. This chain links TRBV3-1 (or the pseudogene TRBV3-2) with TRBJ2-7; D uncertain. Germline CDR1 reads LGHDT; CDR2 reads YNNKEL (reference sequence). Trimming removed 0 bases at V and 1 base at J, with 7 bases between. The CDR3 has 14 amino acids. The CDR3 spells CASSQDRVSYEQYF. CDR3 DNA sequence: TGTGCCAGCAGCCAAGATCGAGTATCCTACGAGCAGTACTTC.